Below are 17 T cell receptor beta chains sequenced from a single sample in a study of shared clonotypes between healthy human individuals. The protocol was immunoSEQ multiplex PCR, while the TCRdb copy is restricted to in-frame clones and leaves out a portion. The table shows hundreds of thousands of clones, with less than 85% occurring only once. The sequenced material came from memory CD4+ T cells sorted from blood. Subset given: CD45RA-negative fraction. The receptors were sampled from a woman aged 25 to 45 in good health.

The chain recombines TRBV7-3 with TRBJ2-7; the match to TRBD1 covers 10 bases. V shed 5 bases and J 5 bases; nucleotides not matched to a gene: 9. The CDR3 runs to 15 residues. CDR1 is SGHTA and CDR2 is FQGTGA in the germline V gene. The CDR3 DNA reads TGTGCCAGCAGCCCATCCGGGACAGGGGCCCACGAGCAGTACTTC. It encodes CASSPSGTGAHEQYF.

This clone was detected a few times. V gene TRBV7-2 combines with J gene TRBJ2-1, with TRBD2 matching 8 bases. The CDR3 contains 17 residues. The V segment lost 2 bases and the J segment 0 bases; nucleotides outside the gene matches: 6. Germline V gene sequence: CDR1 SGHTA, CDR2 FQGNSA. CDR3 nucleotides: TGTGCCAGCAGCTTATACCTAGCGGGTCTCTCCTACAATGAGCAGTTCTTC. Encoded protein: CASSLYLAGLSYNEQFF. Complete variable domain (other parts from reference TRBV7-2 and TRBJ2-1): GAGVSQSPSNKVTEKGKDVELRCDPISGHTALYWYRQSLGQGLEFLIYFQGNSAPDKSGLPSDRFSAERTGGSVSTLTIQRTQQEDSAVYLCASSLYLAGLSYNEQFFGPGTRLTVL.

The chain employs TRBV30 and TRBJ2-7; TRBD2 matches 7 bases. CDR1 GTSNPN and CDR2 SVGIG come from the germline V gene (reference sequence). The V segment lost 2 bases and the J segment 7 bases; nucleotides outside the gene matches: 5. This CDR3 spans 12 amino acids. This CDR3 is CAWSHRGVEQYF. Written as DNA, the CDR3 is TGTGCCTGGAGTCATCGGGGGGTGGAGCAGTACTTC.

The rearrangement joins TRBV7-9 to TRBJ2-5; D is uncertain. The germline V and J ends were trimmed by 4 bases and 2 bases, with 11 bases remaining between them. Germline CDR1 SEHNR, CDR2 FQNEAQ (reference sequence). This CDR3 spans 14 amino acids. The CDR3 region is CASSYPLRQETQYF. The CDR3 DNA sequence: TGTGCCAGCAGCTATCCTCTACGACAAGAGACCCAGTACTTC.

CDR3 DNA sequence: TGTGCCTGGAGCAATTCCGGGACATACGGCGTATATAGCAATCAGCCCCAGCATTTT. Amino acid sequence: CAWSNSGTYGVYSNQPQHF. V and J are TRBV30 and TRBJ1-5; D is perhaps TRBD1 (6 bases). The CDR3 runs 19 residues. Germline-derived CDR1 and CDR2 are GTSNPN and SVGIG (reference sequence). V was cut by 3 bases and J by 0 bases, with 24 bases left in between.

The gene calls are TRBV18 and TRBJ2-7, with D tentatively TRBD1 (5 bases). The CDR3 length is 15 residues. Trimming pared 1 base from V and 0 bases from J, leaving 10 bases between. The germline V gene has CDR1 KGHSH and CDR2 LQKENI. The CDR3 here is CASSPRRDSSYEQYF. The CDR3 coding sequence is TGTGCCAGCTCACCACGTAGAGACAGCTCCTACGAGCAGTACTTC.

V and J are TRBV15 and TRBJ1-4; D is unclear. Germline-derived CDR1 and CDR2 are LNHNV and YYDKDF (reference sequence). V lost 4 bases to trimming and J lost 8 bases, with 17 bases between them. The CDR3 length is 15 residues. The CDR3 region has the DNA TGTGCCACCAGCACCCGGTTCTGGAACAGCGAAAAACTGTTTTTT. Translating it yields CATSTRFWNSEKLFF. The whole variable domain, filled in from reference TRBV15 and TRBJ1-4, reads DAMVIQNPRYQVTQFGKPVTLSCSQTLNHNVMYWYQQKSSQAPKLLFHYYDKDFNNEADTPDNFQSRRPNTSFCFLDIRSPGLGDTAMYLCATSTRFWNSEKLFFGSGTQLSVL.

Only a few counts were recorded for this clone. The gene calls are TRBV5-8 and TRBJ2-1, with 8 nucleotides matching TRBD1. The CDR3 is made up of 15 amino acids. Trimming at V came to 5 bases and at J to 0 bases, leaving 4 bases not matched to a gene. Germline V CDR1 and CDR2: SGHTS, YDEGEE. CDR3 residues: CASSRTGSSYNEQFF. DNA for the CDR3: TGTGCCAGCAGTCGGACAGGGAGCTCCTACAATGAGCAGTTCTTC.

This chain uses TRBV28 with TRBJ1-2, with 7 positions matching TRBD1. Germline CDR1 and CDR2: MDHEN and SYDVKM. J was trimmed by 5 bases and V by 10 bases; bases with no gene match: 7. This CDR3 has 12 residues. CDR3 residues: CAIRDSVYGYTF. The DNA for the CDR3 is TGTGCCATACGGGACAGTGTGTATGGCTACACCTTC.

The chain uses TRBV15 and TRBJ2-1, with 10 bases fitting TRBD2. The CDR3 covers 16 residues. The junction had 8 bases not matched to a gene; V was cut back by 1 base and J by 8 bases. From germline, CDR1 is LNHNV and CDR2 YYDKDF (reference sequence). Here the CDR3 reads CATSRARLAGDYEQFF. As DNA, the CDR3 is TGTGCCACCAGCAGAGCCCGGCTAGCGGGAGACTATGAGCAGTTCTTC.

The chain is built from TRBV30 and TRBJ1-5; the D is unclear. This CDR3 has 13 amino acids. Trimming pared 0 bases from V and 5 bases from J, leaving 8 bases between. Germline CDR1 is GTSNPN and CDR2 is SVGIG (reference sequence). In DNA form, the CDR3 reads TGTGCCTGGAGTGTATACAGAGATCAGCCCCAGCATTTT. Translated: CAWSVYRDQPQHF.

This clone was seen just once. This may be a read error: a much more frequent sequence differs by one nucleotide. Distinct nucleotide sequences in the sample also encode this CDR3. The CDR3 loop reads CASSLEWTEEETQYF. As DNA, the CDR3 is TGTGCCAGCAGCTTAGAGTGGACAGAGGAAGAGACCCAGTACTTC. The J gene is TRBJ2-5, the V gene TRBV7-9, with D perhaps TRBD1 (6 bases). This CDR3 comprises 15 residues. Germline loops: CDR1 SEHNR, CDR2 FQNEAQ (reference sequence). Between the trimmed V and J ends, which lost 1 base and 3 bases, there was a span of 12 bases.

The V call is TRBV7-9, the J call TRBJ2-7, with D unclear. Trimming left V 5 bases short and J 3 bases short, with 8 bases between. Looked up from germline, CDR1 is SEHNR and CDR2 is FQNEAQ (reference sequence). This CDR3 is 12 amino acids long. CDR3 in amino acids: CASSELDYEQYF. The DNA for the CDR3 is TGTGCCAGCAGCGAATTAGACTACGAGCAGTACTTC.

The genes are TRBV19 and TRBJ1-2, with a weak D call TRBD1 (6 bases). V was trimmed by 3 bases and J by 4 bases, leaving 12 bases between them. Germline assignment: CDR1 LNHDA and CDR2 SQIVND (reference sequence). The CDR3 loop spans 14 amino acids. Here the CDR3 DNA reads TGTGCCAGTAGTATGGTCCGGGGGGCCTATGGCTACACCTTC. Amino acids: CASSMVRGAYGYTF. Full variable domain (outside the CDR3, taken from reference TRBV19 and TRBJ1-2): DGGITQSPKYLFRKEGQNVTLSCEQNLNHDAMYWYRQDPGQGLRLIYYSQIVNDFQKGDIAEGYSVSREKKESFPLTVTSAQKNPTAFYLCASSMVRGAYGYTFGSGTRLTVV.

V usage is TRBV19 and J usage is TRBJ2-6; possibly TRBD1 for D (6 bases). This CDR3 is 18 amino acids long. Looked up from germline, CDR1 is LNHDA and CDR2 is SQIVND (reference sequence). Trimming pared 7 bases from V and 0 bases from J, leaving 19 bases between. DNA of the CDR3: TGTGCCAGTAACCCGACAGGCGTCCTTCGCTCTGGGGCCAACGTCCTGACTTTC. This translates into CASNPTGVLRSGANVLTF. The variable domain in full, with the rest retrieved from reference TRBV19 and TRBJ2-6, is DGGITQSPKYLFRKEGQNVTLSCEQNLNHDAMYWYRQDPGQGLRLIYYSQIVNDFQKGDIAEGYSVSREKKESFPLTVTSAQKNPTAFYLCASNPTGVLRSGANVLTFGAGSRLTVL.

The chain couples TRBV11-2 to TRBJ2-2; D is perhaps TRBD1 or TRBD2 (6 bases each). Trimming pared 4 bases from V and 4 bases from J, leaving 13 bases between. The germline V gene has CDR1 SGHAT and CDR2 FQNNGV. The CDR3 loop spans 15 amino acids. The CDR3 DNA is TGTGCCAGCAGCTATATACAGGGAGGCACCGGGGAGCTGTTTTTT. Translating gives CASSYIQGGTGELFF.

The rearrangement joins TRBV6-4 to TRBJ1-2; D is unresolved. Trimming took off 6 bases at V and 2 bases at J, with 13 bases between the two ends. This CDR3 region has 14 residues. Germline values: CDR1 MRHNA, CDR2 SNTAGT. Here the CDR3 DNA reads TGTGCCAGCAGAGCGGGAGGAGGCAACTATGGCTACACCTTC. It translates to CASRAGGGNYGYTF.